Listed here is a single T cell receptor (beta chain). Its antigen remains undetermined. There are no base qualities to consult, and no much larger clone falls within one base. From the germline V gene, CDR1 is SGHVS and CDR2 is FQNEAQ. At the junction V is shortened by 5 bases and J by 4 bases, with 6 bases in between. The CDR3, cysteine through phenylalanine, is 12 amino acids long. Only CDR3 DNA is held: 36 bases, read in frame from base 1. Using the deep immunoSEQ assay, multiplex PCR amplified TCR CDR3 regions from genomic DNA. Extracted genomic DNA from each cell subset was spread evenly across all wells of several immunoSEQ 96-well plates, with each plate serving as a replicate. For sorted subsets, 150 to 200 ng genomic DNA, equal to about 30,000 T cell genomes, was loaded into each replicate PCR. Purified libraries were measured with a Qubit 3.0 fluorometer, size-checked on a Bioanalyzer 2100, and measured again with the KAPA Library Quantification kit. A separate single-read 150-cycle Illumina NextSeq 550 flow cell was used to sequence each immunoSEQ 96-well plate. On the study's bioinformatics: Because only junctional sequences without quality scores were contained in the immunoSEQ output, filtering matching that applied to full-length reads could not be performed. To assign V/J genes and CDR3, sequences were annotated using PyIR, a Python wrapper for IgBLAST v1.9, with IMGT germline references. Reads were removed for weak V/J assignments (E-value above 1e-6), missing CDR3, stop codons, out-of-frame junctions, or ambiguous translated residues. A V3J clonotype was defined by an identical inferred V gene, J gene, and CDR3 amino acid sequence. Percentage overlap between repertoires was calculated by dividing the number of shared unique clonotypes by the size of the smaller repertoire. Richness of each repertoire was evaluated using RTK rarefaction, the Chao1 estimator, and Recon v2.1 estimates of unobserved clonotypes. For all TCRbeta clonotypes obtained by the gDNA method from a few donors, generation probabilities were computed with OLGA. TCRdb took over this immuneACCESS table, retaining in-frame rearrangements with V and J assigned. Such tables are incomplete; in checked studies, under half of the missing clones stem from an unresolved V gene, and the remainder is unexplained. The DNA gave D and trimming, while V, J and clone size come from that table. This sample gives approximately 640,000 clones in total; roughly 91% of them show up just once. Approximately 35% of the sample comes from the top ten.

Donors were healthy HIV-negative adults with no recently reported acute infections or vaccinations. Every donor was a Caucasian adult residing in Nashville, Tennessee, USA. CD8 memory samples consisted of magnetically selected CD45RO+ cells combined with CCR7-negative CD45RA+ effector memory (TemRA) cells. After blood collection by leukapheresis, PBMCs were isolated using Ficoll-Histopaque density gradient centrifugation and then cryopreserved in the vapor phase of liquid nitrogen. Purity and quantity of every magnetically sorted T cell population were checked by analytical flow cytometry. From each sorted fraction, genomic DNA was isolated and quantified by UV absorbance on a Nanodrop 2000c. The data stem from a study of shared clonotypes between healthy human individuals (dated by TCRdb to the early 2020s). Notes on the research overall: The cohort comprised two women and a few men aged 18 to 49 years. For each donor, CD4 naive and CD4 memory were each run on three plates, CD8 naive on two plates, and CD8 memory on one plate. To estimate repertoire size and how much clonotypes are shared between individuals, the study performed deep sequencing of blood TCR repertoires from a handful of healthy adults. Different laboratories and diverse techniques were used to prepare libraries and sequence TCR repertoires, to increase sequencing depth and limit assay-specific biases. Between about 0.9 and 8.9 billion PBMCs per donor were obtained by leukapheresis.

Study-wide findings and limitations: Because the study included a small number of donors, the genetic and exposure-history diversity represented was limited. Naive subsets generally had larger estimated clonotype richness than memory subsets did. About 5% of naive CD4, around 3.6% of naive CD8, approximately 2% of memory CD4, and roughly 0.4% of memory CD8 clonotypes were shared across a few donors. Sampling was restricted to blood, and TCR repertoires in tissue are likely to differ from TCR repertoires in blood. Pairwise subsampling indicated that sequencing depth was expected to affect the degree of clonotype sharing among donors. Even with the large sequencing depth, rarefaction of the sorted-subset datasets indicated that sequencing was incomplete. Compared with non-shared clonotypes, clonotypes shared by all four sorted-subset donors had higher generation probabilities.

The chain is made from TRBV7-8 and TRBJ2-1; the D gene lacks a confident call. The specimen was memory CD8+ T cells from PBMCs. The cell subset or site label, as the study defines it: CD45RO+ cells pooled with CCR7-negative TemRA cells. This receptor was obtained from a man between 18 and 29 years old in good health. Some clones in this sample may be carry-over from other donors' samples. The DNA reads TGTGCCAGCAGCGACGATTACAATGAGCAGTTCTTC. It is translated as CASSDDYNEQFF.